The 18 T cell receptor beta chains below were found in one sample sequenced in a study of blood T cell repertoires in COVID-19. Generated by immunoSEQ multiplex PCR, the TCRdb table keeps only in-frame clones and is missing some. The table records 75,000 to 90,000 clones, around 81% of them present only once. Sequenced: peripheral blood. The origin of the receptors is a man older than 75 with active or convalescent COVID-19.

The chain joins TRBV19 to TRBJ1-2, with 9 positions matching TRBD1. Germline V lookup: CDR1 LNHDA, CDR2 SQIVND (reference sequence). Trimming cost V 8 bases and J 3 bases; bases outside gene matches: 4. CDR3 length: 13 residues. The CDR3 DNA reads TGTGCCAGTCGCCGGGACAGGGACTATGGCTACACCTTC. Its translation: CASRRDRDYGYTF.

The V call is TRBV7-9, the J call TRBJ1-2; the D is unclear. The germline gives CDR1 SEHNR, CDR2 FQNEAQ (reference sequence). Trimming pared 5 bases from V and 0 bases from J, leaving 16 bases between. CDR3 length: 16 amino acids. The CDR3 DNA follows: TGTGCCAGCAGCGCGACCGACTCTCCAGCTAACTATGGCTACACCTTC. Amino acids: CASSATDSPANYGYTF.

CDR3 sequence reads: CAWRSSAGAQETQYF. Written as DNA, the CDR3 is TGTGCCTGGAGATCTTCGGCGGGGGCGCAAGAGACCCAGTACTTC. The chain joins TRBV30 to TRBJ2-5, with D possibly TRBD2 on 7 matching bases. The V end was cut by 3 bases, the J end by 2 bases, with 16 bases between. This CDR3 has 15 residues. The germline V gene has CDR1 GTSNPN and CDR2 SVGIG (reference sequence).

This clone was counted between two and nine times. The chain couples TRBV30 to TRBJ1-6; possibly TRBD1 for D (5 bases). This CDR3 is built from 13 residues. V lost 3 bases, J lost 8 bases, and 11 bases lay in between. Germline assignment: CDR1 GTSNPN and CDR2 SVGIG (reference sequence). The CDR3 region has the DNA TGTGCCTGGAGAAAGGGGTTTGATTCACCCCTCCACTTT. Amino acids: CAWRKGFDSPLHF.

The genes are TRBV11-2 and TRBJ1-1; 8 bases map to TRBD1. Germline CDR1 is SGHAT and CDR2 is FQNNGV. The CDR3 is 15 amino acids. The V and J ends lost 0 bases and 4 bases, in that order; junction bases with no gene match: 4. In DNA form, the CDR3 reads TGTGCCAGCAGCTTAGATTGGACAGGGCGCACTGAAGCTTTCTTT. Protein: CASSLDWTGRTEAFF. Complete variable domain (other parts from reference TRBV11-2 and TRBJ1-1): EAGVAQSPRYKIIEKRQSVAFWCNPISGHATLYWYQQILGQGPKLLIQFQNNGVVDDSQLPKDRFSAERLKGVDSTLKIQPAKLEDSAVYLCASSLDWTGRTEAFFGQGTRLTVV.

The CDR3 sequence is CASSHRDSEAFF. CDR3 DNA: TGTGCCAGCAGCCACCGGGACAGTGAAGCTTTCTTT. The chain is built from TRBV11-2 and TRBJ1-1; TRBD1 matches at 7 bases. Trimming took 5 bases from V and 7 from J; bases not matched to a gene: 4. CDR3 length: 12 residues. Germline loops: CDR1 SGHAT, CDR2 FQNNGV. Full variable domain (missing parts from reference TRBV11-2 and TRBJ1-1): EAGVAQSPRYKIIEKRQSVAFWCNPISGHATLYWYQQILGQGPKLLIQFQNNGVVDDSQLPKDRFSAERLKGVDSTLKIQPAKLEDSAVYLCASSHRDSEAFFGQGTRLTVV.

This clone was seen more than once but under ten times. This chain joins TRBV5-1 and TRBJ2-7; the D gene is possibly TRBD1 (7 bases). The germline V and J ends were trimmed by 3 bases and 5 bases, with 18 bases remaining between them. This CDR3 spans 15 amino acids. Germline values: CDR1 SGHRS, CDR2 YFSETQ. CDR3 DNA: TGCGCCAGCAGCTGGGGGGCAGGGGGAGGCCACGAGCAGTACGTC. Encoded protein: CASSWGAGGGHEQYV.

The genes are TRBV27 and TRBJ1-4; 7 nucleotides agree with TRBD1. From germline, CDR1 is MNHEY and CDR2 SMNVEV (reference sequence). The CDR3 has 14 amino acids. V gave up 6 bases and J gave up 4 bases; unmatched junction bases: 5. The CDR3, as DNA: TGTGCCAGCAGAGTGGGACAGATTAATGAAAAACTGTTTTTT. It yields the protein CASRVGQINEKLFF. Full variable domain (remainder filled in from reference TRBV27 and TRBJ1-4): EAQVTQNPRYLITVTGKKLTVTCSQNMNHEYMSWYRQDPGLGLRQIYYSMNVEVTDKGDVPEGYKVSRKEKRNFPLILESPSPNQTSLYFCASRVGQINEKLFFGSGTQLSVL.

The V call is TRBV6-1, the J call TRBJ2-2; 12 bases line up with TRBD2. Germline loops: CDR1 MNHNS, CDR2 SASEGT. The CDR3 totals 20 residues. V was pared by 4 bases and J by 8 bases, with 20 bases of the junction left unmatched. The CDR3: CASSGRLGQGLAGGIGELFF. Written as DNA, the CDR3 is TGTGCCAGCAGTGGACGTTTGGGACAGGGTCTAGCGGGAGGGATTGGGGAGCTGTTTTTT.

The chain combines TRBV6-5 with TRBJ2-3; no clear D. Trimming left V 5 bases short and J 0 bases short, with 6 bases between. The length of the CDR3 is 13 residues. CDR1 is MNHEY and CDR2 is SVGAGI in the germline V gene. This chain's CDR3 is CASSPGSTDTQYF. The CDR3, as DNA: TGTGCCAGCAGTCCCGGGAGCACAGATACGCAGTATTTT.

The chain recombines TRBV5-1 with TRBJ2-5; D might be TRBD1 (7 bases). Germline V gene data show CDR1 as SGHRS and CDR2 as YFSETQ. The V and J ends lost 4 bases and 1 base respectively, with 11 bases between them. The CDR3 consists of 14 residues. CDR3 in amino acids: CASSRGTAQETQYF. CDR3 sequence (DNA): TGCGCCAGCAGCCGGGGGACAGCCCAAGAGACCCAGTACTTC.

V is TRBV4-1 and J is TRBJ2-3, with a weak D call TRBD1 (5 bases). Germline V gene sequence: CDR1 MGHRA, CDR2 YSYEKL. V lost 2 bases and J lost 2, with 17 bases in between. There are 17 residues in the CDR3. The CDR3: CASSQNPQERDTDTQYF. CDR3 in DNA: TGCGCCAGCAGCCAAAATCCACAGGAAAGGGACACAGATACGCAGTATTTT.

The CDR3 DNA follows: TGTGCCAGCAGCTTGAACCCGACAGAACGGAATGAAAAACTGTTTTTT. Protein sequence: CASSLNPTERNEKLFF. This sequence joins TRBV7-9 and TRBJ1-4; the D gene is possibly TRBD1 (5 bases). V was clipped by 3 bases and J by 5 bases, with 16 bases between them. The CDR3 runs to 16 residues. Germline V lookup: CDR1 SEHNR, CDR2 FQNEAQ (reference sequence).

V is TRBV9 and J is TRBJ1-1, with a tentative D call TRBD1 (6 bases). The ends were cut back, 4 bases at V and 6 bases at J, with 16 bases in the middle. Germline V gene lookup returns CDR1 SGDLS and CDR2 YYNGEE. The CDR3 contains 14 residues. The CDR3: CASSPGTGSPEAFF. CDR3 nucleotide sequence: TGTGCCAGCAGCCCCGGAACAGGGAGCCCTGAAGCTTTCTTT.

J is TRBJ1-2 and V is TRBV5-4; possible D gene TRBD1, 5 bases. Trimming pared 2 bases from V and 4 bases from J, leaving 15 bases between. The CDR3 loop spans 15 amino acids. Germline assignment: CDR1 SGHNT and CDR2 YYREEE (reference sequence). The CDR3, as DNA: TGTGCCAGCAGCTTACGGGGGGGGGTAGGCTATGGCTACACCTTC. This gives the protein CASSLRGGVGYGYTF.

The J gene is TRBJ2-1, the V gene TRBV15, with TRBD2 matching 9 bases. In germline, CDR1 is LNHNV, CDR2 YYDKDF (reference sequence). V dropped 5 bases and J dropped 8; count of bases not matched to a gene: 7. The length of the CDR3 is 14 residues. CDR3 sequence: CATSLSGGSDEQFF. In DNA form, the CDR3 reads TGTGCCACCAGCTTGAGCGGGGGGTCCGATGAGCAGTTCTTC. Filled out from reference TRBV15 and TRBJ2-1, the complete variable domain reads DAMVIQNPRYQVTQFGKPVTLSCSQTLNHNVMYWYQQKSSQAPKLLFHYYDKDFNNEADTPDNFQSRRPNTSFCFLDIRSPGLGDTAMYLCATSLSGGSDEQFFGPGTRLTVL.

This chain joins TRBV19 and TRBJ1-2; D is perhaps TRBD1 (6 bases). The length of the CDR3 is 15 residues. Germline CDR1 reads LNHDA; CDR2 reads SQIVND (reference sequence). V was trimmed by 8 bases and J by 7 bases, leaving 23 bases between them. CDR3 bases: TGTGCCAGTTCGAAAGGGGGAGTCGATGTAGGTGGCTACACCTTC. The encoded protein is CASSKGGVDVGGYTF.

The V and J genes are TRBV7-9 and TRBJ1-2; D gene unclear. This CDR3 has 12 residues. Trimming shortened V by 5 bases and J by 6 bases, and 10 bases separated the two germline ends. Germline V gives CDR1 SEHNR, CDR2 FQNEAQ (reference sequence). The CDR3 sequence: CASSRSEDGYTF. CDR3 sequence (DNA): TGTGCCAGCAGCAGAAGCGAGGATGGCTACACCTTC.